The T cell receptor (beta chain) under discussion was sequenced for a study of cytomegalovirus exposure and HLA in healthy donors. Worth noting for this clone: Its specificity is unknown.

Study results and caveats: Previously analyzed data showed that most TCR beta V segments were productive at a frequency of about 87% or about 30%. In vitro, three CMV-associated chains proved specific for CMV antigens.

Germline CDR1 and CDR2: LNHDA and SQIVND (reference sequence). The V gene lost 7 bases and the J gene lost 8 bases, with 26 bases spanning the gap. The CDR3 has 16 amino acids. With 60 Vbeta and 13 Jbeta primers, the PCR was carried out. Per the study methods: The count from a later analysis was some 76 million unique TCR beta chains, some 12 million of them shared. TCRdb keeps only in-frame clones here, not all; method: immunoSEQ multiplex PCR. The DNA gave D and trimming, while V, J and clone size come from that table. In the table there are 100,000 to 120,000 clones, over 60% of which are singletons.

Sequencing was done on a sample of PBMCs. The clonotype comes from a woman aged 55-69 years in good health and CMV-seropositive. The chain employs TRBV19 and TRBJ1-2; D is possibly TRBD1 (5 bases). The CDR3 spells CASTVQRDGREWGYTF. The CDR3 nucleotides are TGTGCCAGTACCGTCCAACGGGACGGCCGGGAGTGGGGCTACACCTTC.